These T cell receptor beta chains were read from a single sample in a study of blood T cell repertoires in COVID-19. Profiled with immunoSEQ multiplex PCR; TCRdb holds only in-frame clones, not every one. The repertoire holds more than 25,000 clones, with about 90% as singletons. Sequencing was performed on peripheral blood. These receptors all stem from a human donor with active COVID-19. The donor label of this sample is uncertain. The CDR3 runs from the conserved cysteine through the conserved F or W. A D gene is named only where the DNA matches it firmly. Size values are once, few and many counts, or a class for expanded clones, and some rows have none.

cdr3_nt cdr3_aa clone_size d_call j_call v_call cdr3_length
TGCGCCAGCAGTGAGAGATGGGACAGCCCCTACGAGCAGTACTTC CASSERWDSPYEQYF few TRBD1 TRBJ2-7 TRBV10-1 15
TGTGCCAGCAGTTCCGACGGGAATCAGCCCCAGCATTTT CASSSDGNQPQHF NA NA TRBJ1-5 TRBV7-2 13
TGTGCCAGCAGCTTTAGCGGGGGATACTCCGATACGCAGTATTTT CASSFSGGYSDTQYF NA TRBD2 TRBJ2-3 TRBV7-2 15
TGTGCCAGCAGCCCACCTGGACTAAACACCATATATTTT CASSPPGLNTIYF NA NA TRBJ1-3 TRBV11-2 13
TGTGCCAGCACGCTGGTGAGGAACACCGGGGAGCTGTTTTTT CASTLVRNTGELFF NA NA TRBJ2-2 TRBV2 14
TGTGCCAGCAGTGAAATCCCCTTGGGAGGTTTTAATGAAAAACTGTTTTTT CASSEIPLGGFNEKLFF medium-sized NA TRBJ1-4 TRBV25-1 17
TGTGCCAGCAGCACCCGACAGGGGGTTTACCAAGAGACCCAGTACTTC CASSTRQGVYQETQYF NA TRBD1 TRBJ2-5 TRBV9 16
TGTGCCAGCAGCTTCGCAGGGGAAGAGACCCAGTACTTC CASSFAGEETQYF NA NA TRBJ2-5 TRBV5-4 13
TGTGCCAGCAGCTCAATAGGTAACAGGGGAAGGACCGGGGAGCTGTTTTTT CASSSIGNRGRTGELFF NA TRBD1 TRBJ2-2 TRBV5-4 17
TGTGCCAGCAGTTTATGGGCAGGGAACCCCTACGAGCAGTACTTC CASSLWAGNPYEQYF NA NA TRBJ2-7 TRBV28 15
TGTGCCAGCAGTTACTCGAGGGTCTATTCCGACGAGCAGTACTTC CASSYSRVYSDEQYF NA NA TRBJ2-7 TRBV6-2/TRBV6-3 15
TGTGCCAGCAGTGAGCGGCTAACAGATACGCAGTATTTT CASSERLTDTQYF NA NA TRBJ2-3 TRBV2 13
TGCAGCGTTGAAGATCCCACTTCCCACGGTTTCTTT CSVEDPTSHGFF once NA TRBJ1-1 TRBV29-1 12
TGTGCCAGCAGCGGGATTGGCGGCGGGGGGGGAGAGACCCAGTACTTC CASSGIGGGGGETQYF NA TRBD2 TRBJ2-5 TRBV7-2 16
TGTGCCAGCAGCCAAGTAGTAGATACGCAGTATTTT CASSQVVDTQYF NA NA TRBJ2-3 TRBV3-1/TRBV3-2 12
TGTGCCAGCAGCCCACTTCACAGGGTAGGAGAGACCCAGTACTTC CASSPLHRVGETQYF NA NA TRBJ2-5 TRBV7-3 15
TGTGCCAGTAGTATTCAGGGGACTGGGGCCAACGTCCTGACTTTC CASSIQGTGANVLTF NA NA TRBJ2-6 TRBV19 15